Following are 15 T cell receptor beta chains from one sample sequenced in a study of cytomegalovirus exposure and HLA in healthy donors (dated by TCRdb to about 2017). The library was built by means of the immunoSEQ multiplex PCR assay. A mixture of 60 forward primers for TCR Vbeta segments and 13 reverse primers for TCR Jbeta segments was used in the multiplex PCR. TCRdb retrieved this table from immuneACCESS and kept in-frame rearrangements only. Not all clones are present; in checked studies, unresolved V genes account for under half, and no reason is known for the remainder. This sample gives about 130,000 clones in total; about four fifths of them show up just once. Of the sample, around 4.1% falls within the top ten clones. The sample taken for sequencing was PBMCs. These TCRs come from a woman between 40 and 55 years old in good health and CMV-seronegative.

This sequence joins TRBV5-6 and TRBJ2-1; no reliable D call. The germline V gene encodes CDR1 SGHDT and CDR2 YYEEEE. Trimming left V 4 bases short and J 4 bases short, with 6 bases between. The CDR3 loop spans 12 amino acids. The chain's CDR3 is CASSEDYNEQFF. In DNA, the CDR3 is TGTGCCAGCAGCGAGGATTACAATGAGCAGTTCTTC. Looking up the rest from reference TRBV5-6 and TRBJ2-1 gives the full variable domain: DAGVTQSPTHLIKTRGQQVTLRCSPKSGHDTVSWYQQALGQGPQFIFQYYEEEERQRGNFPDRFSGHQFPNYSSELNVNALLLGDSALYLCASSEDYNEQFFGPGTRLTVL.

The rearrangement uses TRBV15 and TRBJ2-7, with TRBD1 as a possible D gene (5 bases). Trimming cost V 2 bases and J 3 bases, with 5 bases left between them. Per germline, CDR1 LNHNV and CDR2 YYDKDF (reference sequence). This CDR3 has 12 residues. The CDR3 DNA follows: TGTGCCACCAGCAGACAGGGCTACGAGCAGTACTTC. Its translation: CATSRQGYEQYF.

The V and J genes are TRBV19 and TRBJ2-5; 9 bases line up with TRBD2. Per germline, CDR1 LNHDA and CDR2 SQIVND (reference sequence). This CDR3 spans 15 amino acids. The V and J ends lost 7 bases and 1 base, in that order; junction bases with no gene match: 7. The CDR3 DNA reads TGTGCCAGTACCGCTGGCGGGGGGGCCCAAGAGACCCAGTACTTC. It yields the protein CASTAGGGAQETQYF. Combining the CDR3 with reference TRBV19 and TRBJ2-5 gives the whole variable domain DGGITQSPKYLFRKEGQNVTLSCEQNLNHDAMYWYRQDPGQGLRLIYYSQIVNDFQKGDIAEGYSVSREKKESFPLTVTSAQKNPTAFYLCASTAGGGAQETQYFGPGTRLLVL.

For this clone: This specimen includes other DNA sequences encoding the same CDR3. For the CDR3, the DNA is TGTGCCAGCAGCGTTGGGACTAACACAGATACGCAGTATTTT. Its protein is CASSVGTNTDTQYF. The chain joins TRBV9 to TRBJ2-3, with 7 bases identical to TRBD2. V shed 2 bases, J shed 2 bases, and the junction held 2 bases outside the gene matches. The CDR3 has 14 amino acids. Germline assignment: CDR1 SGDLS and CDR2 YYNGEE.

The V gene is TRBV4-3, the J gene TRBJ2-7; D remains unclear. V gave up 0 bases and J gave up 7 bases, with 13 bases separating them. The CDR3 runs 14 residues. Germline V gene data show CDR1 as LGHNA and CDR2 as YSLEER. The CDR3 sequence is CASSQDWALREQYF. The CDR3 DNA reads TGCGCCAGCAGCCAAGATTGGGCTTTGCGAGAGCAGTACTTC.

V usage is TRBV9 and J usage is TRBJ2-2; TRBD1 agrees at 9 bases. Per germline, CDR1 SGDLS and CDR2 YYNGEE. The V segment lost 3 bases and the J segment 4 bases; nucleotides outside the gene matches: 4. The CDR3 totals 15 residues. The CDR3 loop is CASSADRGSTGELFF. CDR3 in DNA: TGTGCCAGCAGCGCGGACAGGGGAAGCACCGGGGAGCTGTTTTTT.

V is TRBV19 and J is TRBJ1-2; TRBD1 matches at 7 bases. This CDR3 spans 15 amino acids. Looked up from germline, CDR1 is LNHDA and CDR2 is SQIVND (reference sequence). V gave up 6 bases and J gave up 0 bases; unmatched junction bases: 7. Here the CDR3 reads CASSDWDRSNYGYTF. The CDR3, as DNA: TGTGCCAGTAGCGATTGGGACAGATCTAACTATGGCTACACCTTC.

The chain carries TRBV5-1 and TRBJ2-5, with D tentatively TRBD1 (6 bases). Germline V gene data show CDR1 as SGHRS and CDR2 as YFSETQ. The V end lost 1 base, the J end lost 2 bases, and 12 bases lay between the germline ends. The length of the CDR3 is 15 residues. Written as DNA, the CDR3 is TGCGCCAGCAGCTTGTTGGGGGCCTTACAAGAGACCCAGTACTTC. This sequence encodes CASSLLGALQETQYF.

In nucleotides, the CDR3 is TGTGCCAGCAGCTTAAACAGGGGTAGCAATCAGCCCCAGCATTTT. It codes for CASSLNRGSNQPQHF. The genes are TRBV7-2 and TRBJ1-5, with 7 bases identical to TRBD1. The CDR3 loop spans 15 amino acids. Trimming at V came to 2 bases and at J to 0 bases, leaving 1 base not matched to a gene. From germline, CDR1 is SGHTA and CDR2 FQGNSA.

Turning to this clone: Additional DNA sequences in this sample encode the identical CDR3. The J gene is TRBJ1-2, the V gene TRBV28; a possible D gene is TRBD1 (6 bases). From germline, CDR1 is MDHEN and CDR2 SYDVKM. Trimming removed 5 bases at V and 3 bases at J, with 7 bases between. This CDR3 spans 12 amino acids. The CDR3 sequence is CASSPGDYGYTF. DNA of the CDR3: TGTGCCAGCAGTCCAGGGGACTATGGCTACACCTTC.

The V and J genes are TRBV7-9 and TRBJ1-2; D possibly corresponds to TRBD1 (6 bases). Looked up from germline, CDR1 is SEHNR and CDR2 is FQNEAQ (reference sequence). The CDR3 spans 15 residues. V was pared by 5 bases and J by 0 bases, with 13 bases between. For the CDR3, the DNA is TGTGCCAGCAGCGCTCAGGGGAACGCTAACTATGGCTACACCTTC. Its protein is CASSAQGNANYGYTF.

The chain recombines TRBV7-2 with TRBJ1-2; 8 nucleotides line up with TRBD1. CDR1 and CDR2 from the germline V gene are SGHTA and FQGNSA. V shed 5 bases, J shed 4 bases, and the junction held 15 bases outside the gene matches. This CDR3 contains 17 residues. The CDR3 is CASSTMGSTGGIYGYTF. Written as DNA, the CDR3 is TGTGCCAGCAGCACTATGGGATCTACAGGGGGGATCTATGGCTACACCTTC.

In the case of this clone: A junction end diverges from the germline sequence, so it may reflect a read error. The CDR3 region is CASSPVSGGATGELFF. The CDR3 DNA is TGTGCTAGCAGCCCAGTTAGCGGGGGGGCAACCGGGGAGCTGTTTTTT. This chain joins TRBV7-7 and TRBJ2-2; 11 bases fit TRBD2. Germline assignment: CDR1 SSHAT and CDR2 FNYEAQ (reference sequence). The CDR3 extends over 16 amino acids.

The CDR3 DNA follows: TGTGCCAGCAGCTTAAGACAGATGAACACTGAAGCTTTCTTT. Its protein is CASSLRQMNTEAFF. The chain employs TRBV7-6 and TRBJ1-1; possibly TRBD1 for D (5 bases). Trimming removed 2 bases at V and 0 bases at J, with 7 bases between. The CDR3 is 14 residues long. The germline CDR1 and CDR2 sequences are SGHVS and FNYEAQ.

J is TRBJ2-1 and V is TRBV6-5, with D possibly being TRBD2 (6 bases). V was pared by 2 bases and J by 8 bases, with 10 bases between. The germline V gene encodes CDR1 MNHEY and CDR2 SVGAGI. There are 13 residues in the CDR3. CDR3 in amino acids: CASSYTTGDEQFF. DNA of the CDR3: TGTGCCAGCAGTTACACTACGGGGGATGAGCAGTTCTTC.